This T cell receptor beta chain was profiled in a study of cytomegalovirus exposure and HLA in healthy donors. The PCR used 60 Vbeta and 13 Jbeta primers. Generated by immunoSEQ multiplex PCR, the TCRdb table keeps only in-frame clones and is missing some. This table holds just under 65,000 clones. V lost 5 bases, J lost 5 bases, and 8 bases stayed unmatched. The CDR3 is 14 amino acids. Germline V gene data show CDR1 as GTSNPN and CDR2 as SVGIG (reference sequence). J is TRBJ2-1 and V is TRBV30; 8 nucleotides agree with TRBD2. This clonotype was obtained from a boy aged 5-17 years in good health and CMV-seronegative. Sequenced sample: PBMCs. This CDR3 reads CAWRRGAYDNEQFF. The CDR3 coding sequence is TGTGCCTGGCGGCGGGGGGCGTACGACAATGAGCAGTTCTTC.